These T cell receptor beta chains were read from a single sample in a study of tumor-infiltrating lymphocytes in oesophageal squamous cell carcinoma. TCRdb ran MiXCR on the PCR reads and lists one entry per CDR3 protein. The sample records 18,000 or so distinct CDR3 sequences, around 43% being singletons. The sample comprised normal esophageal tissue next to the tumor. The receptors come from a female donor with esophageal squamous cell carcinoma. Each CDR3 is given with its conserved first and last residue. A D gene is named only where the DNA matches it firmly. The size field is filled for only some rows; it gives once, few, many or a size class.

D	length	size	J	V	CDR3	DNA
NA	14	NA	TRBJ2-1	TRBV7-3	CASSFGGGYNEQFF	TGTGCCAGCAGCTTCGGTGGCGGTTACAATGAGCAGTTCTTC
NA	13	few	TRBJ1-2	TRBV7-8	CASSLALDYGYTF	TGTGCCAGCAGCTTAGCCTTGGACTATGGCTACACCTTC
TRBD1	12	many	TRBJ1-2	TRBV6-1	CASSGTGNGYTF	TGTGCCAGCAGCGGGACAGGGAATGGCTACACCTTC
TRBD1	12	many	TRBJ2-1	TRBV6-1	CASSEQRDRRFF	TGTGCCAGCAGTGAACAACGGGACAGAAGGTTCTTC
NA	13	NA	TRBJ1-4	TRBV7-6	CASSGSLGEKLFF	TGTGCTAGCAGCGGCAGCCTCGGGGAAAAACTGTTTTTT
NA	15	few	TRBJ2-5	TRBV12-3/TRBV12-4	CASTQGRTAQETQYF	TGTGCCAGCACCCAAGGGAGGACGGCCCAAGAGACCCAGTACTTC
NA	16	many	TRBJ2-7	TRBV5-5	CASSSKAAQISYEQYF	TGTGCCAGCAGCTCCAAAGCGGCTCAGATCTCCTACGAGCAGTACTTC
NA	14	NA	TRBJ2-7	TRBV7-6	CASRAPGPNREQYF	TGTGCCAGCAGGGCGCCAGGGCCCAATAGGGAGCAGTACTTC
NA	15	NA	TRBJ2-1	TRBV7-4	CASSPTVPSYNEQFF	TGTGCCAGCAGCCCTACTGTACCCTCCTACAATGAGCAGTTCTTC
NA	15	NA	TRBJ2-5	TRBV7-8	CASSPRLRGQETQYF	TGTGCCAGCAGCCCGCGGCTTAGGGGGCAAGAGACCCAGTACTTC
TRBD2	17	NA	TRBJ2-1	TRBV12-3/TRBV12-4	CASSPNSGRASYNEQFF	TGTGCCAGCAGTCCCAATAGCGGGAGGGCCTCCTACAATGAGCAGTTCTTC
NA	13	NA	TRBJ2-3	TRBV7-8	CASSQKGGDTQYF	TGTGCCAGCAGCCAGAAAGGGGGAGATACGCAGTATTTT
NA	14	many	TRBJ1-1	TRBV12-3/TRBV12-4	CASSFKGEVTEAFF	TGTGCCAGCAGTTTCAAAGGGGAAGTTACTGAAGCTTTCTTT
NA	19	many	TRBJ2-1	TRBV24-1	CATSGESRGKGIRYNEQFF	TGTGCCACCAGTGGGGAGTCTCGAGGGAAGGGGATTAGATACAATGAGCAGTTCTTC
NA	14	once	TRBJ1-3	TRBV7-9	CASSVTSSGNTIYF	TGTGCCAGCAGCGTAACGAGCTCTGGAAACACCATATATTTT
TRBD2	16	NA	TRBJ2-5	TRBV7-2	CASSLVRGGRARTQYF	TGTGCCAGCAGCTTAGTTCGGGGGGGCCGGGCGAGGACCCAGTACTTC
NA	15	many	TRBJ2-7	TRBV6-1	CASTHSNRVTYEQYF	TGTGCCAGCACCCATTCGAACAGGGTTACCTACGAGCAGTACTTC
NA	16	many	TRBJ2-6	TRBV6-1	CASSCGVLQLWLHLRF	NA
TRBD2	16	many	TRBJ2-3	TRBV5-4	CASSSPPAGGGDTQYF	TGTGCCAGCAGCTCCCCCCCAGCGGGGGGGGGAGATACGCAGTATTTT
NA	14	NA	TRBJ2-7	TRBV7-4	CASRLRGDSYEQYF	TGTGCCAGCAGATTAAGGGGGGACTCCTACGAGCAGTACTTC
TRBD1	16	NA	TRBJ1-2	TRBV6-8	CASSYSTTGARGGYTF	TGTGCCAGCAGTTACTCGACTACAGGGGCCCGGGGTGGCTACACCTTC
NA	14	many	TRBJ2-2	TRBV11-2	CASSSGGSPGELFF	TGTGCCAGCAGCTCCGGGGGCTCACCCGGGGAGCTGTTTTTT
NA	14	medium-sized	TRBJ2-1	TRBV7-9	CASSPQVDGNEQFF	TGTGCCAGCAGCCCACAGGTTGACGGCAATGAGCAGTTCTTC
TRBD1	17	NA	TRBJ1-2	TRBV7-9	CASSNIITGDFNYGYTF	TGTGCCAGCAGCAATATCATCACAGGGGATTTTAACTATGGCTACACCTTC
TRBD1	15	few	TRBJ2-5	TRBV7-9	CASNSMTGSNSPLHF	TGTGCCAGCAACTCGATGACAGGGAGCAATTCACCCCTCCACTTC
NA	15	few	TRBJ2-1	TRBV7-9	CASSLGPAAYNEQFF	TGTGCCAGCAGCTTGGGGCCTGCGGCCTACAATGAGCAGTTCTTC
TRBD2	13	NA	TRBJ2-5	TRBV28	CASRLGSGETQYF	TGTGCCAGCAGGCTAGGTAGCGGGGAGACCCAGTACTTC
TRBD1	15	many	TRBJ1-1	TRBV11-2	CASRVRDRSSSEAFF	TGTGCCAGCAGGGTACGGGACAGGAGCTCATCGGAAGCTTTCTTT
TRBD1	14	NA	TRBJ2-5	TRBV6-1	CASNSGTGFWTQYF	TGTGCCAGCAATTCCGGGACAGGGTTCTGGACCCAGTACTTC
NA	15	NA	TRBJ1-5	TRBV6-1	CASSYDQYSNQPQHF	TGTGCCAGCAGTTACGACCAGTATAGCAATCAGCCCCAGCATTTT
NA	14	NA	TRBJ2-7	TRBV5-1	CASSYSATFGEQYF	TGCGCCAGCAGCTATTCAGCGACCTTCGGCGAGCAGTACTTC
NA	17	NA	TRBJ2-5	TRBV6-5	CASSYRRASSYNSPLHF	TGTGCCAGCAGTTACCGCAGGGCGAGCTCCTATAATTCACCCCTCCACTTC
NA	13	once	TRBJ1-1	TRBV7-2	CASSLPWNTEAFF	TGTGCCAGCAGCCTCCCATGGAACACTGAAGCTTTCTTT
NA	17	NA	TRBJ2-1	TRBV27	CASSLSIRLVAHNEQFF	TGTGCCAGCAGTTTATCAATCCGACTAGTAGCGCACAATGAGCAGTTCTTC
NA	14	NA	TRBJ1-5	TRBV7-4	CASSLGRDNQPQHF	TGTGCCAGCAGCTTAGGACGGGACAATCAGCCCCAGCATTTT
NA	13	NA	TRBJ2-3	TRBV6-1	CASSAQRKETQFF	TGTGCCAGCAGTGCCCAGCGAAAAGAGACCCAGTTCTTT
NA	14	NA	TRBJ2-1	TRBV7-2	CASSLAREFYEQFF	TGTGCCAGCAGCTTAGCCAGGGAGTTCTACGAGCAGTTCTTC
NA	15	NA	TRBJ1-6	TRBV20-1	CSARDGERGNSPLHF	TGCAGTGCTAGAGACGGGGAGAGGGGCAATTCACCCCTCCACTTT
TRBD2	14	NA	TRBJ2-5	TRBV6-1	CASRERTSRETQYF	TGTGCCAGCAGGGAAAGGACTAGCAGGGAGACCCAGTACTTC
NA	13	few	TRBJ2-7	TRBV7-6	CASSLNVAYEQYF	TGTGCCAGCAGCTTAAATGTGGCCTACGAGCAGTACTTC
TRBD2	15	NA	TRBJ2-1	TRBV7-4	CASSLARTSGNEQFF	TGTGCCAGCAGCTTAGCGCGGACTAGCGGGAATGAGCAGTTCTTC
NA	18	many	TRBJ2-7	TRBV6-1	CASINTWRGIKNYNEQYF	TGTGCCAGCATTAATACATGGCGCGGGATAAAAAATTACAATGAGCAGTACTTC
TRBD1	18	NA	TRBJ1-3	TRBV6-6	CASSYSGTGGANGNTIYF	TGTGCCAGCAGTTACTCCGGGACAGGGGGCGCGAATGGAAACACCATATATTTT
NA	14	NA	TRBJ2-7	TRBV12-3/TRBV12-4	CASSADWGSYEQYF	TGTGCCAGCAGTGCGGACTGGGGCTCCTACGAGCAGTACTTC
NA	14	NA	TRBJ2-5	TRBV7-2	CASSLAAGRETQYF	TGTGCCAGCAGCTTAGCGGCGGGTCGAGAGACCCAGTACTTC